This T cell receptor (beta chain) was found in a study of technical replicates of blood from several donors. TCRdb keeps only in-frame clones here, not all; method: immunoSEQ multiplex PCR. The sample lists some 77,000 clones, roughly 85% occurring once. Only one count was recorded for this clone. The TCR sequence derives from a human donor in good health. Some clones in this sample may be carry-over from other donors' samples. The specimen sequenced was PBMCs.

The CDR3 sequence: CASKRYQGPGANVLTF. The DNA for the CDR3 is TGTGCCAGCAAACGATATCAGGGGCCCGGGGCCAACGTCCTGACTTTC. This sequence joins TRBV5-8 and TRBJ2-6; D might be TRBD1 (6 bases). Germline-derived CDR1 and CDR2 are SGHTS and YDEGEE. The germline V and J ends were trimmed by 6 bases and 4 bases, with 17 bases remaining between them. The CDR3 extends over 16 amino acids. Variable domain in full (rest from reference TRBV5-8 and TRBJ2-6): EAGVTQSPTHLIKTRGQQATLRCSPISGHTSVYWYQQALGLGLQFLLWYDEGEERNRGNFPPRFSGRQFPNYSSELNVNALELEDSALYLCASKRYQGPGANVLTFGAGSRLTVL.